This is a list of T cell receptor beta chains from one sample in a study of CD8+CD57+ T cells in acquired aplastic anemia. TCRdb re-derived calls from the reads in MiXCR, one entry per CDR3 protein. The sample consists of more than 250,000 distinct CDR3 sequences, around 82% of them appearing once. Sequences were obtained from sorted CD4+, CD8+, or CD8+CD57+ T cells (not recorded which) from PBMCs. All receptors derive from a human donor with aplastic anemia. The CDR3 runs from the conserved cysteine through the conserved F or W. A D gene is named only where the DNA matches it firmly. Only some rows state a clone size, as once, few, many or a class for expanded clones.

V gene	D gene	clone size	J gene	CDR3 DNA	CDR3 protein
TRBV7-2	.	once	TRBJ2-5	TGTGCCAGCAGCACCAGGGGTGCTGAAGAGCAGCTGTTCTTC	CASSTRGAEEQLFF
TRBV7-8	.	.	TRBJ2-5	TGTGCCAGCAGCTTAGCGCGAGGTCCCGATACGAACTATTACTTC	CASSLARGPDTNYYF
TRBV7-9	TRBD2	.	TRBJ2-3	TGTGCCAGCAGCGCCACTAGCGGGGCCTTGGATACGCAGTATTTT	CASSATSGALDTQYF
TRBV9	.	.	TRBJ2-3	TGTGCCAGCGGGGGGGGGGGGGCAGCTACTGAGTATTTT	CASGGGGAATEYF
TRBV7-8	.	.	TRBJ1-2	TGTGCCAGCAGCTTAGGGGGAGGTGGCGTGGACCATGGTTACACCTTC	CASSLGGGGVDHGYTF
TRBV5-1	.	.	TRBJ1-2	TGCGCCAGCATCCTGTTGGCAGGGGCAAACTATGGCTACACCTTC	CASILLAGANYGYTF
TRBV7-2	.	.	TRBJ1-6	TGTGCCAGCAGCTTGGCGGGAGGCCCCGATAAGCAGCATCTCCACTTT	CASSLAGGPDKQHLHF
TRBV9	.	.	TRBJ2-1	TGTGCCAGCAGTGATGGGGGGCTCCGTGAGGAGTTCTTC	CASSDGGLREEFF
TRBV7-8	.	.	TRBJ2-1	TGTGCCAGCAGGTTAGGGGGAGGGCCGGATACGGAGCAGTTCTTC	CASRLGGGPDTEQFF
TRBV7-3	.	.	TRBJ2-3	TGTGCCAGCGGGGACGGGTGCAGAGATACGCAGTTTTTT	CASGDGCRDTQFF
TRBV19	.	.	TRBJ2-5	TGTGCCAGTAGCTTAGCTCACGGGACCTACAATACGCAGTACTTC	CASSLAHGTYNTQYF
TRBV7-8	.	.	TRBJ2-3	TGTGCCAGCAGCTTTGCGGCAGGTCCCGAAACGCTTTATTTT	CASSFAAGPETLYF
TRBV20-1	TRBD1	.	TRBJ1-5	TGCAGTGCTTGGGGAAAGGGGGCGAGCAATCAGCCCCAGCATTTT	CSAWGKGASNQPQHF
TRBV7-2	.	.	TRBJ2-2	TGTGCCAGCAGGGAGAACACCGGGGAGCTGTTTTTT	CASRENTGELFF
TRBV7-3	.	once	TRBJ2-3	TGTGCCAGCAGCTCAGCACTAGCTCCCGAAGAGCCGCATTTT	CASSSALAPEEPHF
TRBV7-3	.	.	TRBJ2-3	TGTGCCAGCAGCGAAGGTGCCACAGATACGGAGTATTTT	CASSEGATDTEYF
TRBV5-5	.	.	TRBJ2-3	TGTGCCAGCAGCTCCTCACGGCTAGCCACAGATACGCAGTATTTT	CASSSSRLATDTQYF
TRBV7-8	.	few	TRBJ2-1	TGTGCCAGCAGCTACTCATTAGATCGAACCAAGTTCTTC	CASSYSLDRTKFF
TRBV20-1	TRBD1	.	TRBJ2-5	TGCAGTGCTGCCCGACAGGGCTTGGAGACCCAGTACTTC	CSAARQGLETQYF
TRBV19	.	.	TRBJ1-1	TGTGCCAGTAATATTCTGAACGCTGCCTCCTTCTTT	CASNILNAASFF
TRBV2	.	.	TRBJ2-1	TGCGCCAGCAGCCAAGAGGGACCAGAGAGGAAATATGTTCAGTTCTTC	CASSQEGPERKYVQFF
TRBV7-9	.	once	TRBJ2-6	TGTGCCAGCCACTGGGCGGGTAGCTACGGGGCCAACGTCCTGACTTTC	CASHWAGSYGANVLTF
TRBV2	.	once	TRBJ1-5	TGTGCCAGCAGCGGAGGGGTCTCGAGAACTTTCTTTGAGCATTTT	CASSGGVSRTFFEHF
TRBV7-3	.	.	TRBJ1-5	TGTGCCAGCAGCGTAGAGGTCTCCACAAATCAGCCCCAGCATTTT	CASSVEVSTNQPQHF
TRBV24-1	.	.	TRBJ2-2	TGTGCCACCTGGGCAGGGGACACCGGGGAGCGGCTTTTT	CATWAGDTGERLF
TRBV20-1	.	.	TRBJ1-1	TGCAGTGCAGTGAAAGGAAACACTGAAGCTTTCTTT	CSAVKGNTEAFF
TRBV7-6	.	.	TRBJ2-5	TGTGCCAGCAGTTACGCGGCGAGAGAGCCGTTCTTCGGGTTC	CASSYAAREPFFGF
TRBV10-2	.	.	TRBJ2-1	TGCGCCAGCAGTGAATTCAATGAGCAGTTCTTC	CASSEFNEQFF
TRBV4-2	TRBD2	.	TRBJ2-3	TGTGCCAGCAGCCAGGGGACTAGCGGGAGCGGCGCAGATACGCAGTATTTT	CASSQGTSGSGADTQYF